A selection of T cell receptor beta chains follows, all from one sample in a study of T cell responses to AZD1222 COVID-19 vaccine. Sequencing used immunoSEQ multiplex PCR; TCRdb keeps in-frame clones, though not all of them. The sample lists approximately 130,000 clones; 80% to 90% were seen once. The specimen comprised peripheral blood, sampled 28 days after the second AZD1222 dose. Receptor source: an adult who received the AZD1222 COVID-19 vaccine. Both conserved end residues are trimmed from each CDR3. A D gene is named only where the DNA matches it firmly.

d_gene: TRBD1
v_gene: TRBV19
CDR3aa: ASSSGTGSAKNIQY

d_gene: TRBD1
v_gene: TRBV6-5
CDR3aa: ASRTGGSGANVLT

d_gene: TRBD2
v_gene: TRBV10-1
CDR3aa: ASTASGGLGELF

d_gene: -
v_gene: TRBV18
CDR3aa: ASSPFQDTEAF

d_gene: -
v_gene: TRBV6-5
CDR3aa: ASSPRFPSGNTIY

d_gene: -
v_gene: TRBV19
CDR3aa: ASSLTTQPQH

d_gene: TRBD1
v_gene: TRBV19
CDR3aa: ASTTNHRGYNSPLH

d_gene: TRBD1
v_gene: TRBV4-1
CDR3aa: ASSQDQGWGTGNSPLH

d_gene: TRBD1
v_gene: TRBV9
CDR3aa: ASSSRDSKTYEQY

d_gene: -
v_gene: TRBV30
CDR3aa: AWDDTVAGANVLT

d_gene: TRBD1
v_gene: TRBV5-1
CDR3aa: ASSVDRFHTEAF

d_gene: TRBD1
v_gene: TRBV5-1
CDR3aa: ASSSGQGTGRHEQF

d_gene: TRBD1
v_gene: TRBV2
CDR3aa: ASSGGTGGQPQH

d_gene: TRBD1
v_gene: TRBV5-4
CDR3aa: ASSDRARRF

d_gene: -
v_gene: TRBV4-3
CDR3aa: ASSQFSVSRGEEKLF

d_gene: -
v_gene: TRBV5-1
CDR3aa: ASSRMDLDSGNTIY

d_gene: -
v_gene: TRBV5-4
CDR3aa: ASSPQGFNEQF

d_gene: -
v_gene: TRBV25-1
CDR3aa: ASMRGSADTQY

d_gene: TRBD1
v_gene: TRBV30
CDR3aa: AWSTTGFGNQPQH

d_gene: -
v_gene: TRBV7-2
CDR3aa: ASSPRPSNEKLF

d_gene: -
v_gene: TRBV12-3/TRBV12-4
CDR3aa: ASTVGVNYGYT

d_gene: -
v_gene: TRBV6-5
CDR3aa: ASKGISEAF

d_gene: -
v_gene: TRBV15
CDR3aa: ATSRGPAALGGYT

d_gene: -
v_gene: TRBV6-2/TRBV6-3
CDR3aa: ASSLNNEQF

d_gene: -
v_gene: TRBV5-8
CDR3aa: ASSLTPSTDTQY

d_gene: TRBD1
v_gene: TRBV7-9
CDR3aa: ASSSQGGYTEAF

d_gene: -
v_gene: TRBV19
CDR3aa: ASKILSIGGFYNEQF

d_gene: TRBD1
v_gene: TRBV5-6
CDR3aa: ASSWGTGGYT

d_gene: -
v_gene: TRBV9
CDR3aa: ASSVELDTDTQY

d_gene: TRBD1
v_gene: TRBV7-2
CDR3aa: ASSPRTGNTEAF

d_gene: -
v_gene: TRBV5-1
CDR3aa: ASSRDDEKLF

d_gene: TRBD1
v_gene: TRBV5-4
CDR3aa: ASSVDRAVQPQH

d_gene: TRBD1
v_gene: TRBV6-5
CDR3aa: ASSYEGQGGTQY

d_gene: -
v_gene: TRBV27
CDR3aa: ASGERARLVNEQF

d_gene: TRBD1
v_gene: TRBV29-1
CDR3aa: SVDRGPMNTEAF

d_gene: TRBD1
v_gene: TRBV7-2
CDR3aa: ASSLGGQIIGEQY

d_gene: -
v_gene: TRBV2
CDR3aa: ASRIGSTDTQY

d_gene: TRBD2
v_gene: TRBV6-5
CDR3aa: ASSSLGLAVRDTQY

d_gene: -
v_gene: TRBV7-9
CDR3aa: ASSLVEDGYT

d_gene: TRBD1
v_gene: TRBV7-9
CDR3aa: ASSPVSGTELSLEQF

d_gene: -
v_gene: TRBV25-1
CDR3aa: ASSDWVGEKLF